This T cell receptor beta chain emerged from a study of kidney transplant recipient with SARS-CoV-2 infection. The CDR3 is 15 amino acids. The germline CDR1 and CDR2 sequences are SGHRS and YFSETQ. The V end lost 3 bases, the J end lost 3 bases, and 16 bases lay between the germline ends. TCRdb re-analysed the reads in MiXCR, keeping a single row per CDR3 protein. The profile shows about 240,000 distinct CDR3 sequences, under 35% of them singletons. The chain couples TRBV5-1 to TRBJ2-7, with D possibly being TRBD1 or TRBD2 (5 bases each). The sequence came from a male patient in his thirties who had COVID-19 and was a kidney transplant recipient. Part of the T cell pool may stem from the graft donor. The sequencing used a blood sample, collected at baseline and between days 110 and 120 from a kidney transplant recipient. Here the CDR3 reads CASSSTAGTGYEQYF. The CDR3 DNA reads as TGCGCCAGCAGCTCCACAGCCGGGACCGGCTACGAGCAGTACTTC. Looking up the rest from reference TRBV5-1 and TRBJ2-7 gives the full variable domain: KAGVTQTPRYLIKTRGQQVTLSCSPISGHRSVSWYQQTPGQGLQFLFEYFSETQRNKGNFPGRFSGRQFSNSRSEMNVSTLELGDSALYLCASSSTAGTGYEQYFGPGTRLTVT.